This T cell receptor beta chain was obtained from a study of blood T cells in healthy people across ages. The V gene lost 1 base and the J gene lost 5 bases, with 9 bases spanning the gap. Germline V lookup: CDR1 LGHDT, CDR2 YNNKEL (reference sequence). There are 14 residues in the CDR3. Isolation of PBMCs gave at least 7 million cells per sample. Total RNA amounts of at least 6 micrograms were extracted per sample. A second PCR of roughly 7 to 11 cycles used a sample-barcoded 5' primer and a J-beta primer mix. TCRdb reanalysed the 5' RACE reads using MiXCR and keeps one entry per CDR3 protein. In the table there are roughly 680,000 distinct CDR3 sequences, approximately 52% of which are singletons. The study's findings and limits: It was held that diversity estimates obtained from one million T cells represented underestimates.

This clonotype has at least ten counts. Antigen unknown. The V call is TRBV3-1, the J call TRBJ2-1; no definite D call. This clonotype originated in an elderly woman in good health. The source material was blood. The CDR3 reads CASSQGVGHNEQFF. CDR3 in DNA: TGTGCCAGCAGCCAAGGGGTGGGCCACAATGAGCAGTTCTTC.